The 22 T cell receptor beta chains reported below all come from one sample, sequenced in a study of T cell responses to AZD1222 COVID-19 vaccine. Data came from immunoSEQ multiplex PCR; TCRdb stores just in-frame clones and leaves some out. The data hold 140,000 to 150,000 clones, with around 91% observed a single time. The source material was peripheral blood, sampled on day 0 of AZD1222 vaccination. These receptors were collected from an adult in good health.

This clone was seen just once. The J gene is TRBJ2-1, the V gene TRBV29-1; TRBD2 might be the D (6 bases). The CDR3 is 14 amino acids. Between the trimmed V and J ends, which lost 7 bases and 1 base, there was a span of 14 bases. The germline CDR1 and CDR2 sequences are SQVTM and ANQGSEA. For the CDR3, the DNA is TGCAGCGCCACCGGGGGTGGGTCCTACAATGAGCAGTTCTTC. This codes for CSATGGGSYNEQFF.

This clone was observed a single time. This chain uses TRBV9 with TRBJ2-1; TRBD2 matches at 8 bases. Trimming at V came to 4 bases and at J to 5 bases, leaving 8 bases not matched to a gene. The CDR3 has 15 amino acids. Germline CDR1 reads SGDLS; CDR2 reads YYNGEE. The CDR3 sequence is CASSPLSGGHNEQFF. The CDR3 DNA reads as TGTGCCAGCAGCCCTTTAAGCGGGGGACACAATGAGCAGTTCTTC.

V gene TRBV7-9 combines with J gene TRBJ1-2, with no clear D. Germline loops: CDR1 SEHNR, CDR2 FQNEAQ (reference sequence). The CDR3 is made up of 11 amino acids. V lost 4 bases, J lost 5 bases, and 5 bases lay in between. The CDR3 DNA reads TGTGCCAGCAGCTCCCCGTATGGCTACACCTTC. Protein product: CASSSPYGYTF.

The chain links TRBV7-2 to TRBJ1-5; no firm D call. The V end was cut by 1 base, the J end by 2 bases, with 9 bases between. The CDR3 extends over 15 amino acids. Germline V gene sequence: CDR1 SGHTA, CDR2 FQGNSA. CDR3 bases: TGTGCCAGCAGCTTAGTCGGGCGGGGCAATCAGCCCCAGCATTTT. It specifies CASSLVGRGNQPQHF.

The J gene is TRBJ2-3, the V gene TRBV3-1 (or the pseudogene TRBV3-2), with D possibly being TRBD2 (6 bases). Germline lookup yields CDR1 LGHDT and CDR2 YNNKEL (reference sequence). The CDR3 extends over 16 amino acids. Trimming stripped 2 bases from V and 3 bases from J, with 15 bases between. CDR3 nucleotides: TGTGCCAGCAGCCAACTTCGGGGGAGTGGGACAGATACGCAGTATTTT. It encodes CASSQLRGSGTDTQYF.

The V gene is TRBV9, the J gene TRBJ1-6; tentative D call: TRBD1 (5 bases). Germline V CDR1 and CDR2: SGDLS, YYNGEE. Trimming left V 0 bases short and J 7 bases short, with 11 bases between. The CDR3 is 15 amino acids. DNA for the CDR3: TGTGCCAGCAGCGTAGCAGGGACTGCGAATTCACCCCTCCACTTT. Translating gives CASSVAGTANSPLHF.

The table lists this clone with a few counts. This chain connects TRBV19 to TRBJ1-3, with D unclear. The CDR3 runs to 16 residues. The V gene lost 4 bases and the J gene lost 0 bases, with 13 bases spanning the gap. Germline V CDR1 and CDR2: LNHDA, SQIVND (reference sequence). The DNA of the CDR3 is TGTGCCAGTAGTACCGGACGGCTATTCTCTGGAAACACCATATATTTT. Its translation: CASSTGRLFSGNTIYF.

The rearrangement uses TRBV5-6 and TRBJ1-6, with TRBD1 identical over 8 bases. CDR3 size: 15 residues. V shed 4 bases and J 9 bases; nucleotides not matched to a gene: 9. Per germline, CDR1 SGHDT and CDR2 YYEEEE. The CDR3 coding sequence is TGTGCCAGCAGCCGTAGGACAGGGATCGTTTCACCCCTCCACTTT. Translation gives CASSRRTGIVSPLHF.

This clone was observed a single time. This CDR3 is CASSAGDGGQETQYF. DNA of the CDR3: TGTGCCAGCAGTGCAGGGGATGGGGGGCAAGAGACCCAGTACTTC. This chain uses TRBV6-2 or TRBV6-3 with TRBJ2-5; D could derive from TRBD1 or TRBD2 (6 bases each). There are 15 residues in the CDR3. The V gene lost 5 bases and the J gene lost 2 bases, with 15 bases spanning the gap. CDR1 is MNHEY and CDR2 is SVGEGT in the germline V gene.

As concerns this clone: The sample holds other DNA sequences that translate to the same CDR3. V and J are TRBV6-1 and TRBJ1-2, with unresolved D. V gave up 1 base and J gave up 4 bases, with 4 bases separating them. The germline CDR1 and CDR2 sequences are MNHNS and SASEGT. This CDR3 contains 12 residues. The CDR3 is CASSEGFYGYTF. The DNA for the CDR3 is TGTGCCAGCAGTGAAGGGTTCTATGGCTACACCTTC.

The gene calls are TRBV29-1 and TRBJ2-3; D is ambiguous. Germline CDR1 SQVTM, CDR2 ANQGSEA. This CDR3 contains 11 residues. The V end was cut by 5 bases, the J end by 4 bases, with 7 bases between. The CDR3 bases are TGCAGCGTTTTGCCAGCAGATACGCAGTATTTT. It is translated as CSVLPADTQYF.

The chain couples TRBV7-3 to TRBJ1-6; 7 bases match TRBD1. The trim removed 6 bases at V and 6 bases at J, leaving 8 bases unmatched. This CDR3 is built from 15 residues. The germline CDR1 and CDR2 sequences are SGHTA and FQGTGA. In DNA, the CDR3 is TGTGCCAGCAGGGCAGGGGGTACCCGTAATTCACCCCTCCACTTT. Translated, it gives CASRAGGTRNSPLHF.

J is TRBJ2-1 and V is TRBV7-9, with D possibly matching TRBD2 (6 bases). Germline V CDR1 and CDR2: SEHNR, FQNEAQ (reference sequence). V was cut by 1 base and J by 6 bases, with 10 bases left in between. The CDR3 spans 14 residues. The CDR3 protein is CASSLGTGLNEQFF. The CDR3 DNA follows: TGTGCCAGCAGCTTAGGGACGGGACTCAATGAGCAGTTCTTC.

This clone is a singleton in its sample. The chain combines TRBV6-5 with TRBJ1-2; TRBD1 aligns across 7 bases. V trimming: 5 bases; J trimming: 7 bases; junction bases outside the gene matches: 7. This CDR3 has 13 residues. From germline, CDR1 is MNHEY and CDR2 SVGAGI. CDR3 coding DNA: TGTGCCAGCAGTCTCAGGGGGGAGTTTGGCTACACCTTC. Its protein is CASSLRGEFGYTF.

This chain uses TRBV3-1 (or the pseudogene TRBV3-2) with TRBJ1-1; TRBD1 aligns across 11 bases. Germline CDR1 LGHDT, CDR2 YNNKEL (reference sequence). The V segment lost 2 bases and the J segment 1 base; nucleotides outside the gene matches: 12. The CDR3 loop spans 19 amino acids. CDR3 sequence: CASSQTFRTGGTPNTEAFF. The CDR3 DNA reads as TGTGCCAGCAGCCAAACGTTTCGGACAGGGGGCACCCCGAACACTGAAGCTTTCTTT.

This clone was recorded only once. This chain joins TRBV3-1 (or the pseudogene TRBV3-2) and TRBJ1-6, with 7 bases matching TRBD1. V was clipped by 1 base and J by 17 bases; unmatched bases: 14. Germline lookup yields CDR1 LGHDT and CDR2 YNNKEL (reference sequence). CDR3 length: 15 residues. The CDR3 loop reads CASSQALNRGRWVHF. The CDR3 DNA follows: TGTGCCAGCAGCCAAGCCCTTAACAGGGGTCGATGGGTCCACTTT.

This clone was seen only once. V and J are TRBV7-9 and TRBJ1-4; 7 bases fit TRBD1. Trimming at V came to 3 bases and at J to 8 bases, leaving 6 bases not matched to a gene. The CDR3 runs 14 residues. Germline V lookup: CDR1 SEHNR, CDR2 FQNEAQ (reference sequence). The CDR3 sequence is CASSFTGAREKLFF. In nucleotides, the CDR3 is TGTGCCAGCAGCTTCACAGGGGCCCGGGAAAAACTGTTTTTT.

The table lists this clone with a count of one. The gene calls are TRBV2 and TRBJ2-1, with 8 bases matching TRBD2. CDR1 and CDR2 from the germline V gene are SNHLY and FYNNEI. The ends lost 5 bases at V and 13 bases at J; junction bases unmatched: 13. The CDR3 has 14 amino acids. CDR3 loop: CASSYTGTRGPQFF. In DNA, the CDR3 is TGTGCCAGCAGTTATACCGGGACTAGAGGGCCCCAGTTCTTC.

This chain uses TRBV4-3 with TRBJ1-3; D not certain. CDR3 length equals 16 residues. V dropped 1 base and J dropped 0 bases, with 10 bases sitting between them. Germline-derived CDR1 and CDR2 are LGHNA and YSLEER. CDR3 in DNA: TGCGCCAGCAGCCAAGTCCAGGACGTCTCTGGAAACACCATATATTTT. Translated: CASSQVQDVSGNTIYF.

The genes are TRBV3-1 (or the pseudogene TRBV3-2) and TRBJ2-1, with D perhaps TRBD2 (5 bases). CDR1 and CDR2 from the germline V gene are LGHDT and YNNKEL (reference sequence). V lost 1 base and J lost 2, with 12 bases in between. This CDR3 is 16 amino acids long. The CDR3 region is CASSQVGAVAYNEQFF. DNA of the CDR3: TGTGCCAGCAGCCAAGTTGGAGCGGTGGCCTACAATGAGCAGTTCTTC.

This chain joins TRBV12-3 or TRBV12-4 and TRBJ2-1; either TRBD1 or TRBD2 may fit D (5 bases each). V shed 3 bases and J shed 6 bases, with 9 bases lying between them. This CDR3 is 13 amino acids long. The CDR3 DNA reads TGTGCCAGCAGTTTGAGGGGAGCCAATGAGCAGTTCTTC. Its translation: CASSLRGANEQFF.

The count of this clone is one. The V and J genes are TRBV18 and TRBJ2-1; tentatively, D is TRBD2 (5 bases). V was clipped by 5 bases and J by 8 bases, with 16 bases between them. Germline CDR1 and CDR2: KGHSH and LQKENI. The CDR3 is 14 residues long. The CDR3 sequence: CASSIPGYSDEQFF. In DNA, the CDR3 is TGTGCCAGCTCAATTCCCGGTTATAGCGATGAGCAGTTCTTC. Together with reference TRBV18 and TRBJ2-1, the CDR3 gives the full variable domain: NAGVMQNPRHLVRRRGQEARLRCSPMKGHSHVYWYRQLPEEGLKFMVYLQKENIIDESGMPKERFSAEFPKEGPSILRIQQVVRGDSAAYFCASSIPGYSDEQFFGPGTRLTVL.